The clone carrying this T cell receptor beta chain came up many times. Its antigen is not identified. The CDR3 is 14 residues long. V lost 7 bases to trimming and J lost 1 base; unmatched junction nucleotides: 8. Germline-derived CDR1 and CDR2 are SQVTM and ANQGSEA. Thyroid ultrasound, orbital computed tomography, TRAb, serum thyroxine and clinical symptoms formed the basis of diagnosis. PBMCs were obtained from about 10 ml of fresh peripheral blood. This entry comes from a study of Graves' ophthalmopathy and Graves' hyperthyroidism. Findings and limits, study-wide: In blood, most expanded thyroid clonotypes above 0.001 frequency were also detected.

From RNA, the CDR3 regions of TCR beta chains were amplified and sequenced. First-round RT-PCR used HTBI primers; second-round multiplex PCR followed. Via MiXCR, TCRdb re-called the multiplex PCR reads, giving one row per CDR3 protein. The sample has almost 40,000 distinct CDR3 sequences; approximately 50% are singletons. Input material: peripheral blood. The TCR originated in an adult woman with stable Graves' hyperthyroidism. This rearrangement joins TRBV29-1 to TRBJ1-1; TRBD1 aligns across 8 bases. CDR3 region: CSGKLQGGNTEAFF. CDR3 sequence (DNA): TGCAGCGGGAAATTACAGGGGGGGAACACTGAAGCTTTCTTT.